Each of the 30 T cell receptor beta chains below was sequenced from the same sample in a study of blood T cell repertoires in COVID-19 (TCRdb year 2020). Library method: the immunoSEQ multiplex PCR assay. TCRdb took over this immuneACCESS table, retaining in-frame rearrangements with V and J assigned. Such tables are incomplete; in checked studies, under half of the missing clones stem from an unresolved V gene, and the remainder is unexplained. Across this sample there are over 150,000 clones, with 90% seen only once. Around 0.53% of the sample rests with the top ten. Sequenced sample: peripheral blood. The receptors originated from a man in his fifties with acute or convalescent COVID-19.

This rearrangement joins TRBV4-3 to TRBJ1-4; D call uncertain. Per the germline V gene, CDR1 is LGHNA and CDR2 is YSLEER. Trimming removed 5 bases at V and 0 bases at J, with 16 bases between. The CDR3 extends over 17 amino acids. CDR3 sequence (DNA): TGCGCCAGCAGCAAAAACGGTCGGGGAACAACTAATGAAAAACTGTTTTTT. It encodes CASSKNGRGTTNEKLFF.

J is TRBJ2-1 and V is TRBV19; 14 bases agree with TRBD2. There are 15 residues in the CDR3. The V gene's germline CDR1 is LNHDA and CDR2 SQIVND (reference sequence). The V gene end was trimmed by 3 bases and the J gene end by 7 bases; junction bases not matched to a gene: 2. The CDR3 protein is CASSIGTSGSNEQFF. The CDR3 coding sequence is TGTGCCAGTAGTATTGGGACTAGCGGGAGTAATGAGCAGTTCTTC.

V usage is TRBV5-6 and J usage is TRBJ2-1, with D unclear. The CDR3 sequence is 15 residues long. Germline V gives CDR1 SGHDT, CDR2 YYEEEE. V shed 4 bases and J shed 1 base, with 12 bases lying between them. CDR3 residues: CASSPRSGSYNEQFF. CDR3 sequence (DNA): TGTGCCAGCAGCCCCCGATCGGGTTCCTACAATGAGCAGTTCTTC.

This chain uses TRBV28 with TRBJ2-1; D unresolved. The CDR3 consists of 10 residues. CDR1 is MDHEN and CDR2 is SYDVKM in the germline V gene. Trimming removed 8 bases at V and 5 bases at J, with 4 bases between. CDR3 loop: CASADNEQFF. The DNA of the CDR3 is TGTGCCAGCGCAGACAATGAGCAGTTCTTC.

The chain is built from TRBV20-1 and TRBJ2-1; D perhaps matches TRBD2 (6 bases). This CDR3 is built from 13 residues. Germline V lookup: CDR1 DFQATT, CDR2 SNEGSKA (reference sequence). Trimming took 3 bases from V and 7 from J, leaving 13 bases between them. The CDR3 region is CSASPGVGNEQFF. The CDR3 coding sequence is TGCAGTGCTAGTCCGGGAGTGGGAAATGAGCAGTTCTTC.

V is TRBV6-2 or TRBV6-3 and J is TRBJ1-6, with 7 bases lining up with TRBD1. The germline V gene encodes CDR1 MNHEY and CDR2 SVGEGT. This CDR3 has 16 amino acids. The J segment lost 4 bases and the V segment lost 2 bases, leaving 5 bases of the junction unmatched. CDR3 sequence (DNA): TGTGCCAGCAGTTACAAGGGACAGCTTTATAATTCACCCCTCCACTTT. Its translation is CASSYKGQLYNSPLHF.

The V gene is TRBV27, the J gene TRBJ2-3, with a tentative D call TRBD1 (6 bases). CDR1 is MNHEY and CDR2 is SMNVEV in the germline V gene (reference sequence). With 6 bases removed from V and 7 bases from J, the gap between germline ends came to 14 bases. The CDR3 has 13 residues. Here the CDR3 reads CASSLKGGYTQYF. DNA of the CDR3: TGTGCCAGCAGCCTTAAAGGGGGTTATACGCAGTATTTT.

This clone was detected only once. The chain links TRBV7-8 to TRBJ2-4; D perhaps matches TRBD1 (6 bases). V was clipped by 5 bases and J by 0 bases, with 14 bases between them. CDR1 and CDR2 from the germline V gene are SGHVS and FQNEAQ. There are 16 residues in the CDR3. The CDR3 DNA follows: TGTGCCAGCAGCCCAGGGGCAGGTGTAGCCAAAAACATTCAGTACTTC. Its translation: CASSPGAGVAKNIQYF.

This rearrangement joins TRBV15 to TRBJ2-5; TRBD1 aligns across 10 bases. CDR3 size: 15 residues. Trimming removed 1 base from V and 5 bases from J; junction bases left unmatched: 4. CDR1 and CDR2 (germline): LNHNV, YYDKDF (reference sequence). CDR3 region: CATSRGQGAWETQYF. The CDR3 DNA sequence: TGTGCCACCAGCAGAGGACAGGGGGCGTGGGAGACCCAGTACTTC.

The V gene is TRBV13, the J gene TRBJ2-3; no reliable D call. The CDR3 is 16 amino acids. V lost 5 bases and J 0 bases, leaving 15 bases between the germline ends. Germline V gene data show CDR1 as PRHDT and CDR2 as FYEKMQ (reference sequence). This chain's CDR3 is CASSHTLGFSTDTQYF. The CDR3 nucleotides read TGTGCCAGCAGCCACACCCTAGGTTTCAGCACAGATACGCAGTATTTT.

This clone was recorded a few times. The J gene is TRBJ1-1, the V gene TRBV7-9, with D unresolved. This CDR3 is built from 13 residues. Trimming removed 1 base from V and 1 base from J, with 4 bases in between. Germline CDR1 is SEHNR and CDR2 is FQNEAQ (reference sequence). This CDR3 is CASSLDRNTEAFF. Here the CDR3 DNA reads TGTGCCAGCAGCTTAGACAGGAACACTGAAGCTTTCTTT.

This chain uses TRBV7-6 with TRBJ2-1; maybe TRBD1 (6 bases). The CDR3 sequence is 15 residues long. CDR1 and CDR2 from the germline V gene are SGHVS and FNYEAQ. Trimming pared 3 bases from V and 4 bases from J, leaving 13 bases between. The CDR3 is CASSFRQGPYNEQFF. The DNA of the CDR3 is TGTGCCAGCAGCTTTCGTCAGGGGCCATACAATGAGCAGTTCTTC.

The chain carries TRBV29-1 and TRBJ1-4; D call uncertain. CDR1 and CDR2 from the germline V gene are SQVTM and ANQGSEA. V shed 7 bases and J shed 8 bases, with 8 bases lying between them. CDR3 length equals 10 residues. The CDR3 DNA follows: TGCAGCGGGCTCAAGGAAAAACTGTTTTTT. Translation: CSGLKEKLFF.

This chain uses TRBV2 with TRBJ2-5; 10 nucleotides agree with TRBD2. Trimming at V came to 8 bases and at J to 3 bases, leaving 9 bases not matched to a gene. Germline V lookup: CDR1 SNHLY, CDR2 FYNNEI. This CDR3 is built from 15 residues. The CDR3 loop is CASHFRTSGKETQYF. DNA of the CDR3: TGTGCCAGCCACTTCAGGACTAGCGGAAAAGAGACCCAGTACTTC.

This rearrangement joins TRBV6-4 to TRBJ1-1; possible D gene TRBD1, 5 bases. V lost 6 bases, J lost 1 base, and 9 bases lay in between. CDR1 is MRHNA and CDR2 is SNTAGT in the germline V gene. This CDR3 spans 13 amino acids. The CDR3 sequence: CASSKDRNTEAFF. The DNA for the CDR3 is TGTGCCAGCAGCAAAGACAGGAACACTGAAGCTTTCTTT.

The chain combines TRBV7-3 with TRBJ1-6; possible D gene TRBD1, 5 bases. The CDR3 loop spans 15 amino acids. Between the trimmed V and J ends, which lost 4 bases and 1 base, there was a span of 8 bases. Germline assignment: CDR1 SGHTA and CDR2 FQGTGA. Written as DNA, the CDR3 is TGTGCCAGCAGCTCGCAGGGTTCCTATAATTCACCCCTCCACTTT. This encodes CASSSQGSYNSPLHF.

This rearrangement joins TRBV19 to TRBJ2-4; TRBD1 matches 8 bases. The germline V gene has CDR1 LNHDA and CDR2 SQIVND (reference sequence). This CDR3 region has 14 residues. The junction had 5 bases not matched to a gene; V was cut back by 9 bases and J by 1 base. The CDR3 spells CASQGAGAKNIQYF. The CDR3 DNA reads TGTGCCAGCCAGGGGGCAGGGGCCAAAAACATTCAGTACTTC.

The rearrangement links TRBV4-1 to TRBJ2-3; TRBD2 might be the D (5 bases). This CDR3 comprises 15 residues. Trimming took off 1 base at V and 6 bases at J, with 14 bases between the two ends. Germline-derived CDR1 and CDR2 are MGHRA and YSYEKL. CDR3 sequence: CASSQAFQQRDTQYF. The CDR3 nucleotides are TGCGCCAGCAGCCAAGCCTTCCAGCAGCGGGATACGCAGTATTTT.

V and J are TRBV4-1 and TRBJ2-2; 8 bases map to TRBD1. CDR3 length equals 15 residues. V trimming: 4 bases; J trimming: 1 base; junction bases outside the gene matches: 2. The germline V gene has CDR1 MGHRA and CDR2 YSYEKL. The CDR3 region has the DNA TGCGCCAGCAGCCCCGGACAGGGGAACACCGGGGAGCTGTTTTTT. The encoded protein is CASSPGQGNTGELFF.

This chain links TRBV2 with TRBJ2-7, with D perhaps matching TRBD1 (5 bases). This CDR3 comprises 13 residues. Between the trimmed V and J ends, which lost 6 bases and 6 bases, there was a span of 15 bases. Germline values: CDR1 SNHLY, CDR2 FYNNEI. The CDR3, as DNA: TGTGCCAGCAGGGGTTTTAGGGGAAGCGAGCAGTACGTC. This translates into CASRGFRGSEQYV.

CDR3: CASSVRGDTQYF. CDR3 nucleotide sequence: TGTGCCAGCAGCGTAAGGGGTGATACGCAGTATTTT. The gene calls are TRBV9 and TRBJ2-3, with D possibly matching TRBD1 (5 bases). V lost 1 base and J lost 6, with 6 bases in between. CDR3 size: 12 residues. Per the germline V gene, CDR1 is SGDLS and CDR2 is YYNGEE.

This chain connects TRBV18 to TRBJ2-4; no clear D gene. The V and J ends lost 3 bases and 0 bases respectively, with 6 bases between them. Germline-derived CDR1 and CDR2 are KGHSH and LQKENI. The CDR3 has 14 residues. In DNA, the CDR3 is TGTGCCAGCTCACCGGCCAGAGCCAAAAACATTCAGTACTTC. Encoded protein: CASSPARAKNIQYF.

The rearrangement links TRBV19 to TRBJ2-7; 8 bases align to TRBD1. This CDR3 is built from 14 residues. V lost 7 bases to trimming and J lost 2 bases; unmatched junction nucleotides: 7. Germline loops: CDR1 LNHDA, CDR2 SQIVND (reference sequence). The chain's CDR3 is CASKVETGAYEQYF. DNA of the CDR3: TGTGCCAGTAAGGTGGAGACAGGGGCCTACGAGCAGTACTTC.

This clone showed up just a few times. The chain recombines TRBV19 with TRBJ1-5; 8 bases line up with TRBD1. This CDR3 is built from 16 residues. Per the germline V gene, CDR1 is LNHDA and CDR2 is SQIVND (reference sequence). Trimming took 5 bases from V and 0 from J; bases not matched to a gene: 6. The CDR3, as DNA: TGTGCCAGTAGTCCGCAGACAGGGGATAGCAATCAGCCCCAGCATTTT. Translated: CASSPQTGDSNQPQHF. The full variable domain, completed using reference TRBV19 and TRBJ1-5, is DGGITQSPKYLFRKEGQNVTLSCEQNLNHDAMYWYRQDPGQGLRLIYYSQIVNDFQKGDIAEGYSVSREKKESFPLTVTSAQKNPTAFYLCASSPQTGDSNQPQHFGDGTRLSIL.

Points on this clone: In the same sample, other DNA sequences code for this CDR3. The rearrangement joins TRBV19 to TRBJ1-5; 7 nucleotides match TRBD1. In germline, CDR1 is LNHDA, CDR2 SQIVND (reference sequence). CDR3 length: 14 residues. The trim removed 2 bases at V and 3 bases at J, leaving 1 base unmatched. The DNA of the CDR3 is TGTGCCAGTAGTATAACAGGGGCCAATCAGCCCCAGCATTTT. Translation: CASSITGANQPQHF.

The J gene is TRBJ1-2, the V gene TRBV18; tentatively, D is TRBD1 (5 bases). CDR1 is KGHSH, CDR2 LQKENI, per germline. There are 14 residues in the CDR3. The V end was cut by 5 bases, the J end by 6 bases, with 16 bases between. The DNA for the CDR3 is TGTGCCAGCTCATCTTACGCGGGGGACGATGGCTACACCTTC. This sequence encodes CASSSYAGDDGYTF.

This chain joins TRBV19 and TRBJ2-3; TRBD1 might be the D (6 bases). Germline CDR1 is LNHDA and CDR2 is SQIVND (reference sequence). Deletions cut 6 bases from V and 0 bases from J, with 19 bases between. This CDR3 spans 17 amino acids. CDR3 DNA sequence: TGTGCCAGTAGGAACAACCCATCACAGGGAAGCACAGATACGCAGTATTTT. It encodes CASRNNPSQGSTDTQYF.

The chain uses TRBV19 and TRBJ1-5; no definite D call. The germline gives CDR1 LNHDA, CDR2 SQIVND (reference sequence). The CDR3 spans 16 residues. Deletions cut 2 bases from V and 1 base from J, with 12 bases between. CDR3 sequence reads: CASSIRTELSNQPQHF. The CDR3 nucleotides are TGTGCCAGTAGTATAAGGACTGAGCTGAGCAATCAGCCCCAGCATTTT.

The gene calls are TRBV7-2 and TRBJ1-2; 8 nucleotides align to TRBD1. Per germline, CDR1 SGHTA and CDR2 FQGNSA. The ends lost 5 bases at V and 8 bases at J; junction bases unmatched: 7. The CDR3 spans 13 residues. The CDR3 coding sequence is TGTGCCAGCAGCCCCCAGGGGGCGACCGGCTACACCTTC. This codes for CASSPQGATGYTF.

The chain recombines TRBV5-1 with TRBJ2-7, with 16 nucleotides matching TRBD2. The germline V gene has CDR1 SGHRS and CDR2 YFSETQ. V gave up 2 bases and J gave up 6 bases; unmatched junction bases: 2. This CDR3 has 15 amino acids. CDR3 in amino acids: CASSFGTSGRAEQYF. In DNA, the CDR3 is TGCGCCAGCAGCTTCGGGACTAGCGGGAGGGCCGAGCAGTACTTC.